Shown below are 17 T cell receptor beta chains from a single sample sequenced in a study of OX40 agonist ivuxolimab in advanced cancers. Generated by immunoSEQ multiplex PCR, the TCRdb table keeps only in-frame clones and is missing some. This sample yields some 20,000 clones, of which 80% to 90% are seen a single time; approximately 3% belongs to the top ten. The material sequenced was CD4+ or CD8+ T cells sorted from blood, taken in a trial of the OX40 agonist ivuxolimab. The source of these receptors is an adult with an advanced solid tumor such as melanoma, head and neck, liver or kidney cancer.

This clone was counted a few times. V usage is TRBV10-3 and J usage is TRBJ2-7; 7 bases are shared with TRBD2. The junction had 3 bases not matched to a gene; V was cut back by 2 bases and J by 2 bases. Germline V lookup: CDR1 ENHRY, CDR2 SYGVKD. The CDR3 runs 14 residues. CDR3 loop: CAISELAEAYEQYF. The CDR3 region has the DNA TGTGCCATCAGTGAGCTAGCGGAGGCCTACGAGCAGTACTTC.

This clone showed up just once. V is TRBV6-1 and J is TRBJ2-3, with no clear D. The CDR3 has 11 amino acids. The germline gives CDR1 MNHNS, CDR2 SASEGT. The V and J ends lost 3 bases and 10 bases respectively, with 8 bases between them. CDR3 bases: TGTGCCAGCAGTGACGGTAGGGCGCAGTATTTT. Protein: CASSDGRAQYF.

V and J are TRBV9 and TRBJ2-3; 7 nucleotides line up with TRBD2. The ends lost 3 bases at V and 1 base at J; junction bases unmatched: 11. There are 17 residues in the CDR3. Germline assignment: CDR1 SGDLS and CDR2 YYNGEE. The CDR3 loop is CASSARLSGAGTDTQYF. The CDR3 DNA sequence: TGTGCCAGCAGCGCCCGCTTGAGCGGGGCAGGCACAGATACGCAGTATTTT.

The chain has TRBV18 and TRBJ2-6; a weak D match, TRBD1 (5 bases). The CDR3 has 16 residues. Trimming stripped 3 bases from V and 0 bases from J, with 9 bases between. Germline lookup yields CDR1 KGHSH and CDR2 LQKENI. This CDR3 reads CASSPSRASGANVLTF. The CDR3 bases are TGTGCCAGCTCACCGTCCAGGGCCTCTGGGGCCAACGTCCTGACTTTC. Filled out from reference TRBV18 and TRBJ2-6, the complete variable domain reads NAGVMQNPRHLVRRRGQEARLRCSPMKGHSHVYWYRQLPEEGLKFMVYLQKENIIDESGMPKERFSAEFPKEGPSILRIQQVVRGDSAAYFCASSPSRASGANVLTFGAGSRLTVL.

The V call is TRBV10-1, the J call TRBJ2-5; D is perhaps TRBD1 (6 bases). V lost 5 bases, J lost 3 bases, and 13 bases lay in between. Germline V gene lookup returns CDR1 WNHNN and CDR2 SYGVQD (reference sequence). The CDR3 contains 14 residues. CDR3 nucleotide sequence: TGCGCCAGCAGTCCTTCAGGGGAAGAAGAGACCCAGTACTTC. This translates into CASSPSGEEETQYF.

This clone was counted a few times. The chain links TRBV20-1 to TRBJ1-3; 8 bases map to TRBD1. Germline CDR1 and CDR2: DFQATT and SNEGSKA (reference sequence). The CDR3 loop spans 11 amino acids. V was clipped by 1 base and J by 13 bases; unmatched bases: 3. CDR3: CSARGRDRIYF. DNA of the CDR3: TGCAGTGCTAGAGGCAGGGACAGGATATATTTT.

The gene calls are TRBV7-9 and TRBJ1-2; 7 nucleotides agree with TRBD1. With 5 bases clipped from V and 4 bases from J, the junction kept 10 bases outside the gene matches. The CDR3 extends over 15 amino acids. Looked up from germline, CDR1 is SEHNR and CDR2 is FQNEAQ (reference sequence). The CDR3 DNA is TGTGCCAGCAGCCCTGACGCAGGGGGGGTCTATGGCTACACCTTC. It yields the protein CASSPDAGGVYGYTF.

The V gene is TRBV11-2, the J gene TRBJ2-3, with 11 bases identical to TRBD2. The germline V gene has CDR1 SGHAT and CDR2 FQNNGV. V gave up 5 bases and J gave up 1 base; unmatched junction bases: 2. The CDR3 runs 15 residues. The CDR3: CASSPLAGGTDTQYF. The CDR3 nucleotides are TGTGCCAGCAGCCCACTAGCGGGAGGCACAGATACGCAGTATTTT. The whole variable domain, remainder taken from reference TRBV11-2 and TRBJ2-3, is EAGVAQSPRYKIIEKRQSVAFWCNPISGHATLYWYQQILGQGPKLLIQFQNNGVVDDSQLPKDRFSAERLKGVDSTLKIQPAKLEDSAVYLCASSPLAGGTDTQYFGPGTRLTVL.

The genes are TRBV6-1 and TRBJ2-5, with 11 bases identical to TRBD2. The CDR3 is 16 amino acids. Per the germline V gene, CDR1 is MNHNS and CDR2 is SASEGT. Trimming took 4 bases from V and 1 from J; bases not matched to a gene: 5. CDR3 sequence (DNA): TGTGCCAGCAGTGGCCGGACTAGCGGGCCCCAAGAGACCCAGTACTTC. Protein sequence: CASSGRTSGPQETQYF.

The count of this clone is one. V and J are TRBV27 and TRBJ2-1; possibly TRBD2 for D (5 bases). The germline V gene has CDR1 MNHEY and CDR2 SMNVEV (reference sequence). The CDR3 length is 15 residues. Between the trimmed V and J ends, which lost 6 bases and 7 bases, there was a span of 19 bases. This CDR3 reads CASSPRRTPSNEQFF. CDR3 sequence (DNA): TGTGCCAGCAGCCCCCGACGGACTCCTTCGAATGAGCAGTTCTTC.

This rearrangement joins TRBV7-2 to TRBJ2-3; maybe TRBD2 (5 bases). Per germline, CDR1 SGHTA and CDR2 FQGNSA. This CDR3 contains 14 residues. V dropped 5 bases and J dropped 6 bases, with 15 bases sitting between them. CDR3 sequence (DNA): TGTGCCAGCAGCCCCGGCGGGCCCCAGGATACGCAGTATTTT. Residues: CASSPGGPQDTQYF.

This clone appeared once. V is TRBV25-1 and J is TRBJ1-1, with D perhaps matching TRBD1 (6 bases). V lost 6 bases and J lost 4, with 15 bases in between. The CDR3 extends over 14 amino acids. Looked up from germline, CDR1 is MGHDK and CDR2 is SYGVNS. Here the CDR3 reads CASRGGAVSTEAFF. The DNA of the CDR3 is TGTGCCAGCAGGGGGGGGGCGGTGAGCACTGAAGCTTTCTTT.

The V and J genes are TRBV6-1 and TRBJ1-1; D unclear. This CDR3 is 14 amino acids long. V lost 3 bases and J lost 5, with 13 bases in between. CDR1 is MNHNS and CDR2 is SASEGT in the germline V gene. CDR3 sequence reads: CASSDGYRRTEAFF. CDR3 bases: TGTGCCAGCAGTGATGGGTACAGAAGGACTGAAGCTTTCTTT.

This clone has just a few counts. This chain uses TRBV11-2 with TRBJ1-1; D is uncertain. Germline CDR1 and CDR2: SGHAT and FQNNGV. Trimming stripped 2 bases from V and 1 base from J, with 11 bases between. The CDR3 contains 15 residues. This CDR3 reads CASSLLKGRNTEAFF. In DNA form, the CDR3 reads TGTGCCAGCAGCTTATTGAAAGGACGGAACACTGAAGCTTTCTTT. The whole variable domain, remainder taken from reference TRBV11-2 and TRBJ1-1, is EAGVAQSPRYKIIEKRQSVAFWCNPISGHATLYWYQQILGQGPKLLIQFQNNGVVDDSQLPKDRFSAERLKGVDSTLKIQPAKLEDSAVYLCASSLLKGRNTEAFFGQGTRLTVV.

The chain employs TRBV29-1 and TRBJ2-3, with 11 positions matching TRBD2. Trimming cost V 5 bases and J 4 bases; bases outside gene matches: 8. CDR3 size: 15 residues. CDR1 SQVTM and CDR2 ANQGSEA come from the germline V gene. The chain's CDR3 is CSVLRLAGSSDTQYF. The CDR3 DNA reads as TGCAGCGTTCTCCGACTAGCGGGGTCTTCAGATACGCAGTATTTT.

The chain recombines TRBV6-6 with TRBJ1-5; maybe TRBD1 (6 bases). The germline CDR1 and CDR2 sequences are MNHNY and SVGAGI (reference sequence). There are 14 residues in the CDR3. Deletions cut 4 bases from V and 7 bases from J, with 14 bases between. The CDR3 DNA reads TGTGCCAGCAGTTCGGACAGAGTGGAGCAGCCCCAGCATTTT. Translating it yields CASSSDRVEQPQHF.

This rearrangement joins TRBV11-2 to TRBJ2-1, with 10 bases that match TRBD2. Trimming took 5 bases from V and 3 from J; bases not matched to a gene: 4. The CDR3 is made up of 15 amino acids. CDR1 and CDR2 (germline): SGHAT, FQNNGV. The CDR3 reads CASSLQREGYNEQFF. CDR3 nucleotides: TGTGCCAGCAGCCTCCAGCGGGAGGGCTACAATGAGCAGTTCTTC.